This TCR beta chain was retrieved from a study of tumor-infiltrating lymphocytes in glioblastoma multiforme. Three nested ARM-PCR rounds with V-beta and C-beta primers built TCRB libraries. TCRdb reprocessed the multiplex PCR reads with MiXCR, giving one entry per CDR3 protein. The profile covers about 19,000 distinct CDR3 sequences, with roughly 64% appearing a single time and 15% to 20% taken by the ten largest. CDR3 length equals 14 residues. The J segment lost 2 bases and the V segment lost 3 bases, leaving 5 bases of the junction unmatched. CDR1 and CDR2 (germline): SQVTM, ANQGSEA. This clonotype was found a few times. Its cognate antigen is unknown. General observations from the study: Functional subtype sorting of these T cells was not performed.

The chain carries TRBV29-1 and TRBJ2-7, with 9 bases that match TRBD2. Specimen: peripheral blood. This receptor was obtained from a male donor with glioblastoma. CDR3 nucleotides: TGCAGCGTTGAGGGGCGGGGGGGACCCTACGAGCAGTACTTC. This encodes CSVEGRGGPYEQYF.